A single sample is the source of the 10 T cell receptor beta chains below, sequenced in a study of T cell changes during pregnancy in multiple sclerosis. TCRdb's table, derived via immunoSEQ multiplex PCR, lists solely in-frame clones and lacks some. The sample records about 100,000 clones, around 90% being singletons. This specimen consisted of peripheral blood, obtained in the second trimester of pregnancy. These receptors originate from a female donor with multiple sclerosis, enrolled in a pregnancy study.

This chain links TRBV6-5 with TRBJ1-1; D gene uncertain. Trimming left V 0 bases short and J 1 base short, with 9 bases between. Germline V gene sequence: CDR1 MNHEY, CDR2 SVGAGI. The CDR3 is made up of 15 amino acids. The CDR3 region has the DNA TGTGCCAGCAGTTACTCGGACGGGGAGAACACTGAAGCTTTCTTT. Its translation: CASSYSDGENTEAFF.

This rearrangement joins TRBV7-3 to TRBJ2-5, with 9 bases fitting TRBD1. V was pared by 5 bases and J by 4 bases, with 5 bases of the junction left unmatched. CDR3 length equals 14 residues. Germline V gives CDR1 SGHTA, CDR2 FQGTGA. In DNA form, the CDR3 reads TGTGCCAGCAGCACAGGGGGCTCGGGAGAGACCCAGTACTTC. It encodes CASSTGGSGETQYF.

V is TRBV13 and J is TRBJ2-3; D possibly corresponds to TRBD1 (6 bases). The CDR3 runs to 15 residues. V lost 0 bases, J lost 5 bases, and 12 bases lay in between. The germline V gene has CDR1 PRHDT and CDR2 FYEKMQ (reference sequence). The CDR3 region is CASSLGIQGGDTQYF. As DNA, the CDR3 is TGTGCCAGCAGCTTAGGAATACAGGGCGGAGATACGCAGTATTTT.

V and J are TRBV7-3 and TRBJ2-1, with TRBD2 matching 7 bases. Germline V lookup: CDR1 SGHTA, CDR2 FQGTGA. V gave up 5 bases and J gave up 4 bases; unmatched junction bases: 8. The CDR3 is made up of 15 amino acids. The CDR3: CASSPGASGYNEQFF. CDR3 DNA sequence: TGTGCCAGCAGCCCCGGGGCTAGCGGTTACAATGAGCAGTTCTTC.

The chain carries TRBV25-1 and TRBJ2-1; D may be TRBD1 (6 bases). Trimming removed 5 bases from V and 0 bases from J, with 14 bases in between. This CDR3 has 16 amino acids. The germline gives CDR1 MGHDK, CDR2 SYGVNS. The CDR3 loop reads CASSRNTGSSYNEQFF. The CDR3 DNA follows: TGTGCCAGCAGTCGAAATACAGGGAGCTCCTACAATGAGCAGTTCTTC.

V gene TRBV5-6 combines with J gene TRBJ2-1; TRBD1 matches at 7 bases. The germline V gene has CDR1 SGHDT and CDR2 YYEEEE. Trimming took 3 bases from V and 9 from J; bases not matched to a gene: 15. The CDR3 is made up of 16 amino acids. CDR3 region: CASSSPGQNFIGEQFF. In nucleotides, the CDR3 is TGTGCCAGCAGCTCTCCGGGACAGAATTTTATCGGTGAGCAGTTCTTC.

The chain uses TRBV27 and TRBJ2-1, with D uncertain. Deletions cut 0 bases from V and 7 bases from J, with 10 bases between. The CDR3 loop spans 14 amino acids. Germline V CDR1 and CDR2: MNHEY, SMNVEV (reference sequence). Here the CDR3 reads CASSLSFRRNEQFF. The CDR3 DNA is TGTGCCAGCAGTTTATCTTTCCGCAGAAATGAGCAGTTCTTC.

The chain combines TRBV6-6 with TRBJ1-6, with 8 bases fitting TRBD1. With 6 bases clipped from V and 7 bases from J, the junction kept 5 bases outside the gene matches. This CDR3 spans 14 amino acids. The germline V gene encodes CDR1 MNHNY and CDR2 SVGAGI (reference sequence). CDR3 in DNA: TGTGCCAGCAGGAAGGACAGGGACAATTCACCCCTCCACTTT. Translated, it gives CASRKDRDNSPLHF.

This clone was detected once. The chain joins TRBV6-1 to TRBJ2-1, with 12 bases identical to TRBD2. The CDR3 spans 12 residues. The J segment lost 10 bases and the V segment lost 8 bases, leaving 3 bases of the junction unmatched. Germline CDR1 reads MNHNS; CDR2 reads SASEGT. CDR3 nucleotide sequence: TGTGCCAGCTTTCTAGCGGGAGGGGAGCAGTTCTTC. This sequence encodes CASFLAGGEQFF.

This clone was seen more than once but under ten times. The CDR3 nucleotides are TGTGCCAGCCGCCCCGCAGGGGGCTCCTATGGCTACACCTTC. This translates into CASRPAGGSYGYTF. This chain links TRBV25-1 with TRBJ1-2; 8 nucleotides agree with TRBD1. Germline assignment: CDR1 MGHDK and CDR2 SYGVNS. There are 14 residues in the CDR3. Unmatched junction bases numbered 9, after V lost 8 bases and J lost 4 bases.